This T cell receptor beta chain comes out of a study of OX40 agonist ivuxolimab in advanced cancers. Points from the study as a whole: More expanded clones were seen, on average, in CD8+ T cells than in CD4+.

This CDR3 is built from 14 residues. The ends were cut back, 5 bases at V and 4 bases at J, with 14 bases in the middle. Per the germline V gene, CDR1 is SGHDT and CDR2 is YYEEEE. Some clones are missing from TCRdb's copy, which holds only in-frame ones; the method was immunoSEQ multiplex PCR. The sample lists 65,000 to 95,000 clones; about four fifths were seen once. On this clone itself: Antigen specificity is unknown.

This receptor was identified in an adult with an advanced solid tumor such as melanoma, head and neck, liver or kidney cancer. V and J are TRBV5-6 and TRBJ2-3, with D tentatively TRBD2 (5 bases). The material sequenced was CD4+ or CD8+ T cells sorted from blood, taken in a trial of the OX40 agonist ivuxolimab. The CDR3 bases are TGTGCCAGCAGTTTTTACGGGGTCCCAGATACGCAGTATTTT. Translating it yields CASSFYGVPDTQYF.